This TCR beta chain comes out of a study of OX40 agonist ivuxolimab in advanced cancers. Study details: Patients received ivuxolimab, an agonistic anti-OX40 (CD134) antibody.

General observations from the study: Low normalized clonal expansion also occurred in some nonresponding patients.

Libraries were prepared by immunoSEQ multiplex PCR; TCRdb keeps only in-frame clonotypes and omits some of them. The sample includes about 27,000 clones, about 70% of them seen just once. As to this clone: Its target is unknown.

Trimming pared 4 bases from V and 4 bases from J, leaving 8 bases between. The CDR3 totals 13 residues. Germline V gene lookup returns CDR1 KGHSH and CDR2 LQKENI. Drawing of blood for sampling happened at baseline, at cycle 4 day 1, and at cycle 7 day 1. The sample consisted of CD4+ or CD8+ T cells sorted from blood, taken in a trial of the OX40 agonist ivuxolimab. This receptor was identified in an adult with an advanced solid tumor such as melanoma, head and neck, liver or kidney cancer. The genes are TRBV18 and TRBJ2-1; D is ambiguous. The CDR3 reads CASSRVAYNEQFF. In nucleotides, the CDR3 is TGTGCCAGCTCACGGGTTGCATACAATGAGCAGTTCTTC.